This paragraph covers one TCR beta chain sequence. Trimming removed 2 bases from V and 4 bases from J, with 12 bases in between. The CDR3 is 15 residues long. CDR1 MNHEY and CDR2 SMNVEV come from the germline V gene (reference sequence). This entry belongs to a study of blood T cell repertoires in COVID-19. Study context: In each case, the material was cDNA or gDNA derived from T cells, B-cell-depleted T cells, or PBMCs.

Individuals drawn from 20 to 25 US areas were roughly 18 to 100 years old. In assigning cohorts, the study relied on participant-reported clinical history. Per the study methods: How many nucleated cells were present was estimated from reference gene primer amplification. Profiled with immunoSEQ multiplex PCR; TCRdb holds only in-frame clones, not every one. V and J calls and clone size are as listed in that table; D and trimming were resolved from the DNA. The repertoire holds approximately 220,000 clones, with roughly 90% as singletons. The TCR originated in a woman aged 25-40 years with acute COVID-19. The V gene is TRBV27, the J gene TRBJ1-5, with TRBD1 as a possible D gene (6 bases). Material for sequencing was PBMCs or T cells enriched from blood (not recorded which). This CDR3 reads CASSLVTGKNQPQHF. CDR3 DNA sequence: TGTGCCAGCAGTTTAGTCACAGGGAAGAATCAGCCCCAGCATTTT.